This record looks at one TCR beta chain sequence and its context. The sample comes from a study of regulatory T cells in long-lasting Graves disease. Described time point: newly diagnosed GD, antithyroid drugs for less than 3 months. The TCR library was made from RNA that had been extracted from PBMCs in TRIzol. Researchers made TCR beta libraries by using iRepertoire HTBI primers and running Arm-PCR on CDR3 regions. MiXCR was run by TCRdb on the multiplex PCR reads, yielding one entry per CDR3 protein. This sample has around 460,000 distinct CDR3 sequences, with about 15% found just once. The ends were cut back, 4 bases at V and 5 bases at J, with 15 bases in the middle. Germline values: CDR1 GTSNPN, CDR2 SVGIG (reference sequence). This CDR3 is built from 15 residues. The same sample was also used in a study of T cells in Graves' hyperthyroidism and ophthalmopathy. That source notes: Hyperthyroidism of Graves' type that showed no ophthalmopathy progression within 18 months was stable.

The source is a woman between 50 and 59 years old with Graves disease. The material was peripheral blood mononuclear cells (PBMCs), obtained at new diagnosis, from a patient treated with antithyroid drugs. J is TRBJ1-6 and V is TRBV30, with D uncertain. CDR3 DNA: TGTGCCTGGACACCCGGAATAAATGATAATTCACCCCTCCACTTT. Its protein product is CAWTPGINDNSPLHF.